Shown below are 21 T cell receptor beta chains from a single sample sequenced in a study of radiotherapy plus CTLA-4 blockade in lung cancer. TCRdb keeps only in-frame clones here, not all; method: immunoSEQ multiplex PCR. The repertoire holds tens of thousands of clones, about three quarters seen once, with about 3.9% in the top ten. This specimen was peripheral blood, taken from a patient treated with radiotherapy plus ipilimumab. These receptor sequences come from a human donor with non-small cell lung cancer who had stable disease on radiotherapy plus ipilimumab.

This clone came up a few times. The chain combines TRBV10-3 with TRBJ2-7; TRBD2 matches at 12 bases. Losses at the gene ends were 6 bases for V and 5 bases for J; bases not matched to a gene: 5. There are 14 residues in the CDR3. Germline CDR1 is ENHRY and CDR2 is SYGVKD. CDR3: CAIRRLAGENEQYF. DNA of the CDR3: TGTGCCATCAGAAGACTAGCGGGAGAAAACGAGCAGTACTTC.

The V gene is TRBV29-1, the J gene TRBJ2-7, with D unresolved. V lost 5 bases and J lost 0, with 8 bases in between. Germline CDR1 is SQVTM and CDR2 is ANQGSEA. The CDR3 loop spans 12 amino acids. The CDR3 loop reads CSVRANSYEQYF. The CDR3 DNA follows: TGCAGCGTTCGGGCCAACTCCTACGAGCAGTACTTC.

The chain carries TRBV4-3 and TRBJ1-6, with D unclear. This CDR3 comprises 13 residues. Per the germline V gene, CDR1 is LGHNA and CDR2 is YSLEER. V lost 0 bases, J lost 8 bases, and 5 bases lay in between. The CDR3 DNA follows: TGCGCCAGCAGCCAAGAAGCCGATTCACCCCTCCACTTT. This translates into CASSQEADSPLHF.

In its sample, this clone was seen once. The chain couples TRBV5-6 to TRBJ1-1; no definite D call. Per the germline V gene, CDR1 is SGHDT and CDR2 is YYEEEE. V was shortened by 3 bases and J by 2 bases, with 8 bases between the two germline ends. The CDR3 consists of 13 residues. Written as DNA, the CDR3 is TGTGCCAGCAGCTGGGGAGGAAACACTGAAGCTTTCTTT. Encoded protein: CASSWGGNTEAFF.

The chain joins TRBV11-2 to TRBJ2-7; a possible D gene is TRBD1 (7 bases). V was clipped by 5 bases and J by 3 bases, with 14 bases between them. The V gene's germline CDR1 is SGHAT and CDR2 FQNNGV. The CDR3 loop spans 14 amino acids. The CDR3 DNA follows: TGTGCCAGCAGCCCGTCCCAGGGGGGCTACGAGCAGTACTTC. It translates to CASSPSQGGYEQYF.

The chain's CDR3 is CASGGYEQYF. CDR3 nucleotide sequence: TGTGCCTCCGGGGGCTACGAGCAGTACTTC. The gene calls are TRBV27 and TRBJ2-7; possible D gene TRBD2, 6 bases. The ends were cut back, 11 bases at V and 3 bases at J, with 8 bases in the middle. The CDR3 is 10 residues long. CDR1 and CDR2 (germline): MNHEY, SMNVEV (reference sequence).

This clone came up a few times. The chain joins TRBV7-2 to TRBJ2-3; D remains ambiguous. The CDR3 has 12 amino acids. V gave up 2 bases and J gave up 6 bases, with 6 bases separating them. CDR1 SGHTA and CDR2 FQGNSA come from the germline V gene. CDR3 sequence (DNA): TGTGCCAGCAGCTTACGAATGGATACGCAGTATTTT. Amino acid sequence: CASSLRMDTQYF.

The J gene is TRBJ2-3, the V gene TRBV5-1; possibly TRBD1 for D (6 bases). Germline CDR1 and CDR2: SGHRS and YFSETQ. The V end lost 5 bases, the J end lost 4 bases, and 14 bases lay between the germline ends. This CDR3 has 14 residues. In DNA form, the CDR3 reads TGCGCCAGCAGTCGGAGTCAGGGGTCAGATACGCAGTATTTT. This encodes CASSRSQGSDTQYF.

CDR3 DNA sequence: TGCGCCAGCAGCTTGGGGGGGCGGGATACGCAGTATTTT. It encodes CASSLGGRDTQYF. This chain joins TRBV5-1 and TRBJ2-3, with D perhaps matching TRBD1 (6 bases). Deletions cut 0 bases from V and 6 bases from J, with 8 bases between. CDR1 and CDR2 (germline): SGHRS, YFSETQ. The CDR3 extends over 13 amino acids.

This rearrangement joins TRBV29-1 to TRBJ1-1; tentative D call: TRBD1 (5 bases). This CDR3 is 11 amino acids long. V shed 3 bases and J shed 11 bases, with 13 bases lying between them. From germline, CDR1 is SQVTM and CDR2 ANQGSEA. The CDR3 is CSVDRGIEAFF. CDR3 sequence (DNA): TGCAGCGTTGATCGGGGGATTGAGGCTTTCTTT.

This chain joins TRBV28 and TRBJ1-2, with D possibly being TRBD1 (6 bases). This CDR3 is 13 amino acids long. Germline assignment: CDR1 MDHEN and CDR2 SYDVKM. Trimming pared 9 bases from V and 0 bases from J, leaving 11 bases between. DNA of the CDR3: TGTGCCAGTTCAGGGGACGCTAACTATGGCTACACCTTC. As protein: CASSGDANYGYTF.

The chain recombines TRBV9 with TRBJ2-1; 7 nucleotides match TRBD2. The CDR3 has 15 residues. V was pared by 0 bases and J by 9 bases, with 9 bases of the junction left unmatched. The germline V gene encodes CDR1 SGDLS and CDR2 YYNGEE. As DNA, the CDR3 is TGTGCCAGCAGCGTAGTCGGACTAGGCGGCGGTGAGCAGTTCTTC. It is translated as CASSVVGLGGGEQFF.

The V call is TRBV15, the J call TRBJ1-5; D is unresolved. The CDR3 sequence is 15 residues long. V was cut by 0 bases and J by 2 bases, with 8 bases left in between. Germline V lookup: CDR1 LNHNV, CDR2 YYDKDF (reference sequence). The CDR3 region has the DNA TGTGCCACCAGCAGAGATGGGAGGGGCAATCAGCCCCAGCATTTT. This translates into CATSRDGRGNQPQHF.

The rearrangement links TRBV4-1 to TRBJ2-3; 9 bases are shared with TRBD2. The trim removed 2 bases at V and 2 bases at J, leaving 8 bases unmatched. Germline values: CDR1 MGHRA, CDR2 YSYEKL. The CDR3 contains 17 residues. The CDR3 spells CASSQKSPGLATDTQYF. CDR3 nucleotides: TGCGCCAGCAGCCAAAAGAGCCCGGGACTAGCCACAGATACGCAGTATTTT.

This clone was counted only a few times. The chain uses TRBV5-4 and TRBJ2-7; a possible D gene is TRBD2 (5 bases). The V end lost 4 bases, the J end lost 4 bases, and 24 bases lay between the germline ends. This CDR3 spans 17 amino acids. Germline V gene sequence: CDR1 SGHNT, CDR2 YYREEE (reference sequence). DNA of the CDR3: TGTGCCAGCAGCCCAAGGGAGCCGGGTGGCCTTTCTTACGAGCAGTACTTC. This encodes CASSPREPGGLSYEQYF.

Concerning this clone itself: Within the sample, other DNA sequences also encode this same CDR3. The V call is TRBV5-4, the J call TRBJ2-2; TRBD2 matches 8 bases. This CDR3 is built from 16 residues. CDR1 is SGHNT and CDR2 is YYREEE in the germline V gene (reference sequence). The V and J ends lost 3 bases and 3 bases, in that order; junction bases with no gene match: 7. CDR3 in DNA: TGTGCCAGCAGCTCGGGGGCGCGGGGGGACACCGGGGAGCTGTTTTTT. The encoded protein is CASSSGARGDTGELFF.

The rearrangement uses TRBV6-5 and TRBJ1-4; D not resolved. V was shortened by 6 bases and J by 8 bases, with 16 bases between the two germline ends. The CDR3 extends over 14 amino acids. Germline CDR1 and CDR2: MNHEY and SVGAGI. The CDR3 DNA reads as TGTGCCAGCAGGAAGACGATCCGTTTGGAAAAACTGTTTTTT. Translation: CASRKTIRLEKLFF.

This chain links TRBV5-4 with TRBJ2-7; D may be TRBD2 (6 bases). CDR1 is SGHNT, CDR2 YYREEE, per germline (reference sequence). This CDR3 region has 16 residues. V lost 4 bases to trimming and J lost 2 bases, with 19 bases between them. The CDR3: CASSDVLADIAYEQYF. The DNA of the CDR3 is TGTGCCAGCAGCGATGTTTTAGCGGATATTGCCTACGAGCAGTACTTC. Complete variable domain (other parts from reference TRBV5-4 and TRBJ2-7): ETGVTQSPTHLIKTRGQQVTLRCSSQSGHNTVSWYQQALGQGPQFIFQYYREEENGRGNFPPRFSGLQFPNYSSELNVNALELDDSALYLCASSDVLADIAYEQYFGPGTRLTVT.

The CDR3 reads CASPPRGLTTDTQYF. The CDR3 nucleotides read TGTGCCAGCCCGCCGCGGGGGCTGACGACAGATACGCAGTATTTT. The chain is built from TRBV28 and TRBJ2-3; a possible D gene is TRBD2 (7 bases). Trimming removed 8 bases at V and 3 bases at J, with 18 bases between. Germline assignment: CDR1 MDHEN and CDR2 SYDVKM. CDR3 length: 15 amino acids. The full variable domain, rest sourced from reference TRBV28 and TRBJ2-3, is DVKVTQSSRYLVKRTGEKVFLECVQDMDHENMFWYRQDPGLGLRLIYFSYDVKMKEKGDIPEGYSVSREKKERFSLILESASTNQTSMYLCASPPRGLTTDTQYFGPGTRLTVL.

The V and J genes are TRBV9 and TRBJ1-1; D call uncertain. This CDR3 contains 13 residues. Trimming took off 1 base at V and 0 bases at J, with 4 bases between the two ends. The germline V gene encodes CDR1 SGDLS and CDR2 YYNGEE. CDR3: CASSVSLNTEAFF. In nucleotides, the CDR3 is TGTGCCAGCAGCGTAAGTCTGAACACTGAAGCTTTCTTT.

This clone was observed a handful of times. V gene TRBV6-6 combines with J gene TRBJ1-5, with 9 bases fitting TRBD1. The CDR3 covers 16 residues. V lost 4 bases and J lost 4; bases outside the gene matches: 8. The germline V gene encodes CDR1 MNHNY and CDR2 SVGAGI (reference sequence). Here the CDR3 reads CASSSTGTGMNQPQHF. In DNA, the CDR3 is TGTGCCAGCAGTTCAACCGGGACAGGGATGAATCAGCCCCAGCATTTT.